This TCR beta chain was found in a study of blood T cell repertoires in COVID-19. Overall study: Samples taken during acute and convalescent COVID-19 were collected in the United States, Italy and Spain. Nucleic acid was either cDNA or gDNA, and it came from T cells, B-cell-depleted T cells, or PBMCs.

Methods used by the authors: Nucleated cell number was recorded as an estimate derived from reference gene primer amplification. Only in-frame clones appear in the TCRdb table, and some are missing; sequencing was by immunoSEQ multiplex PCR. The DNA gave D and trimming, while V, J and clone size come from that table. The sample shows tens of thousands of clones, around 87% of them seen only once. Trimming removed 6 bases from V and 4 bases from J, with 12 bases in between. The CDR3 extends over 13 amino acids. Per germline, CDR1 MGHDK and CDR2 SYGVNS. This clonotype was obtained from a human donor with acute or convalescent COVID-19. The donor label of this sample is uncertain. The chain combines TRBV25-1 with TRBJ1-2, with D perhaps matching TRBD1 (5 bases). The source material was peripheral blood. CDR3 protein: CASSRDFGYGYTF. CDR3 DNA: TGTGCCAGCAGCCGGGACTTCGGCTATGGCTACACCTTC.